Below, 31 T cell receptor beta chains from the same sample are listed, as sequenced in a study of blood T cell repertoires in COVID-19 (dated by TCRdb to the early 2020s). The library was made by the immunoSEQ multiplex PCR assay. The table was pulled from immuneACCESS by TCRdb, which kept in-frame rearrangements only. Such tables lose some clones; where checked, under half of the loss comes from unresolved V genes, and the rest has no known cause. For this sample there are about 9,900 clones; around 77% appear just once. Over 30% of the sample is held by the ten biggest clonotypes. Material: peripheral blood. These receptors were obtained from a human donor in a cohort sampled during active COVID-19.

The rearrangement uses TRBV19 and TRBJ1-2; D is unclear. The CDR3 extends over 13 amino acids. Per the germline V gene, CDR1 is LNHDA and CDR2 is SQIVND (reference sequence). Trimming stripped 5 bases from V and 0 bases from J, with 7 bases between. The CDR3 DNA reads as TGTGCCAGTAGTGTGAGCCCTAACTATGGCTACACCTTC. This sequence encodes CASSVSPNYGYTF.

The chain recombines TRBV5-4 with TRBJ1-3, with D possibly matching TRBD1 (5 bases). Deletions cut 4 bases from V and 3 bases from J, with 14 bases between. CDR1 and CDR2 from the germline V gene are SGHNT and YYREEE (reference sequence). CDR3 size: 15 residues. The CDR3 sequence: CASSDQGKGGNTIYF. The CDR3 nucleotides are TGTGCCAGCAGCGACCAGGGAAAAGGTGGAAACACCATATATTTT.

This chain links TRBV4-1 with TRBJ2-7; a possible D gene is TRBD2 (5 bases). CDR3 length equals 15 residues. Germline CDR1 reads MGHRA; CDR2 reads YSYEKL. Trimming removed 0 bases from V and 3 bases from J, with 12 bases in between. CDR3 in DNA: TGCGCCAGCAGCCAAGACCTCTCCGGGGTCTACGAGCAGTACTTC. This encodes CASSQDLSGVYEQYF.

CDR3 coding DNA: TGTGCCAGCAGCCCGGGTGTGGTTGACGGTGAGACCCAGTACTTC. Amino acid sequence: CASSPGVVDGETQYF. The chain carries TRBV11-3 and TRBJ2-5; D unclear. Trimming stripped 5 bases from V and 5 bases from J, with 18 bases between. Germline loops: CDR1 SGHNT, CDR2 YENEEA. This CDR3 spans 15 amino acids.

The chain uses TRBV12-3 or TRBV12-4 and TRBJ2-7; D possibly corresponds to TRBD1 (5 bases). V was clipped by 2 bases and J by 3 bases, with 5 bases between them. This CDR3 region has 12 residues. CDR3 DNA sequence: TGTGCCAGCAGTTTACAGGGCTACGAGCAGTACTTC. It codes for CASSLQGYEQYF.

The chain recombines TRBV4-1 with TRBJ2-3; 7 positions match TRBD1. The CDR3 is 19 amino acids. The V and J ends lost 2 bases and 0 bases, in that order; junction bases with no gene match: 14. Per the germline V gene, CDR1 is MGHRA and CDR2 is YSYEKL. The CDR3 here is CASSQRPRDSLTSTDTQYF. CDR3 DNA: TGCGCCAGCAGCCAACGGCCCCGGGACAGCCTCACTAGCACAGATACGCAGTATTTT.

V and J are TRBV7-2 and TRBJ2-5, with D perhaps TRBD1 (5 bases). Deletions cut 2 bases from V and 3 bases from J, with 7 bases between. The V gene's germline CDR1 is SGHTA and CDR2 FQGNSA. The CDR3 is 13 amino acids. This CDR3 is CASSLSREETQYF. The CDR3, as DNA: TGTGCCAGCAGCTTAAGCAGGGAAGAGACCCAGTACTTC.

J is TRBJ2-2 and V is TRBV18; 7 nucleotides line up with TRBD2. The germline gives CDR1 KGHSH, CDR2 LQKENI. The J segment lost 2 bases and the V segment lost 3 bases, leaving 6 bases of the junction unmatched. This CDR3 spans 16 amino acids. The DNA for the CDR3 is TGTGCCAGCTCACCGCTAACGACTAGCAACACCGGGGAGCTGTTTTTT. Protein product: CASSPLTTSNTGELFF.

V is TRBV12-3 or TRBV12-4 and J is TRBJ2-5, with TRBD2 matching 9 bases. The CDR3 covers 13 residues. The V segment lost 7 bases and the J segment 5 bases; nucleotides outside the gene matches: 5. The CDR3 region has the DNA TGTGCCAGCAAGGGACTAGCAAGCGAGACCCAGTACTTC. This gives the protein CASKGLASETQYF.

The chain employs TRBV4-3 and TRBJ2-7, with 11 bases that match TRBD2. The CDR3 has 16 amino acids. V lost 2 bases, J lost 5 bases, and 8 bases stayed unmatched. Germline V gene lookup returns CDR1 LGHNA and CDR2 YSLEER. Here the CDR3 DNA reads TGCGCCAGCAGCCAAACGGTAGCGGGGGGGCCTGACGAGCAGTACTTC. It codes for CASSQTVAGGPDEQYF.

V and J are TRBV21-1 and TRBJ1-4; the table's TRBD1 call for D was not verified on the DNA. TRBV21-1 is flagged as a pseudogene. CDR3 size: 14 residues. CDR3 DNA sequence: TGTGCCAGCAGCAAAACAGGACATAATGAAAAACTGTTTTTT. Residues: CASSKTGHNEKLFF.

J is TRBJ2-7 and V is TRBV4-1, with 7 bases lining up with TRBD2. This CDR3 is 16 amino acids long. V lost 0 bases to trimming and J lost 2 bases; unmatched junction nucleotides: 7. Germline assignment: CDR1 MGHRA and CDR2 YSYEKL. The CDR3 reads CASSQDRRAGTYEQYF. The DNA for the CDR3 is TGCGCCAGCAGCCAAGATCGTCGAGCGGGGACCTACGAGCAGTACTTC.

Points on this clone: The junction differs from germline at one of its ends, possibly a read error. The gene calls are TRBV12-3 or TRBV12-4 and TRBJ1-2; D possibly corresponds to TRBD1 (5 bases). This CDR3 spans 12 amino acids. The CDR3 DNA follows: TGTGCCAGCAGGGGGGGGTACTACGGCTACACCTTC. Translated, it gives CASRGGYYGYTF.

As DNA, the CDR3 is TGTGCCAGCAGCTCAAGACTAGCGGGGGGCGCAGATACGCAGTATTTT. Translating it yields CASSSRLAGGADTQYF. The chain joins TRBV7-2 to TRBJ2-3; TRBD2 matches at 13 bases. Looked up from germline, CDR1 is SGHTA and CDR2 is FQGNSA. The CDR3 has 16 residues. Trimming took 4 bases from V and 4 from J; bases not matched to a gene: 5.

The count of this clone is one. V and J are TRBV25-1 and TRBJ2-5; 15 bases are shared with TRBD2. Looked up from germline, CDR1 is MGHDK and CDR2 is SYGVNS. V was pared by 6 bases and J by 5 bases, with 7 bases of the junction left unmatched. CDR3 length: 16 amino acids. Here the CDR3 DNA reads TGTGCCAGCAGCAATGGACTAGCGGGGGGGTGGGAGACCCAGTACTTC. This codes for CASSNGLAGGWETQYF.

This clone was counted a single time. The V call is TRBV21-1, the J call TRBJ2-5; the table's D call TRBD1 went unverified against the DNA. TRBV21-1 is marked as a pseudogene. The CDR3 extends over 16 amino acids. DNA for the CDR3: TGTGCCAGCAGCAAAGCCCGGACAGAACCTAAGACTACCCAGTACTTC. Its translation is CASSKARTEPKTTQYF.

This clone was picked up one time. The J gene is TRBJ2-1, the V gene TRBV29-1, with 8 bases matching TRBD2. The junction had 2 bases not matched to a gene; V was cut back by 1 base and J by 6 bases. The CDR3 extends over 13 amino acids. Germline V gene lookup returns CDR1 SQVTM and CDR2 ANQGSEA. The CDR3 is CSVEGLAGNEQFF. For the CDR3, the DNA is TGCAGCGTTGAAGGGCTAGCGGGCAATGAGCAGTTCTTC.

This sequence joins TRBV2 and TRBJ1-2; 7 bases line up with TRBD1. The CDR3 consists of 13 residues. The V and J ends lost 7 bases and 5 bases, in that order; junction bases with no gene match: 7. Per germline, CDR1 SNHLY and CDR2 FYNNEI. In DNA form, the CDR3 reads TGTGCCAGCAATGCCGGGACAGTATATGGCTACACCTTC. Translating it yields CASNAGTVYGYTF.

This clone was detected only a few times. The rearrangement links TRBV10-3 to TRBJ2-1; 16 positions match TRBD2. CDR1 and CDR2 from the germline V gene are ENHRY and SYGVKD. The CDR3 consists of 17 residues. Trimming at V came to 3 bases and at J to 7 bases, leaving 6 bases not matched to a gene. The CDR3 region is CAISDGTSGGAWNEQFF. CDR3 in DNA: TGTGCCATCAGTGATGGGACTAGCGGGGGGGCGTGGAATGAGCAGTTCTTC.

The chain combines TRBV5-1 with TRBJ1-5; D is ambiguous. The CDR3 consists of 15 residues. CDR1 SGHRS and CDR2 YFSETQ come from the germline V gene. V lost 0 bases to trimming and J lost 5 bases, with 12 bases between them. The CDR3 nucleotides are TGCGCCAGCAGCTTGGGTCCGAACGGGGATCAGCCCCAGCATTTT. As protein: CASSLGPNGDQPQHF.

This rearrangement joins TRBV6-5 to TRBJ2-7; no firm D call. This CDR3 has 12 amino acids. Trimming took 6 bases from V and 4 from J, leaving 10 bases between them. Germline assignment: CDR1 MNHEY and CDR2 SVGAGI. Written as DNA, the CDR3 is TGTGCCAGCAGAAGCACAGATTACGAGCAGTACTTC. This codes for CASRSTDYEQYF.

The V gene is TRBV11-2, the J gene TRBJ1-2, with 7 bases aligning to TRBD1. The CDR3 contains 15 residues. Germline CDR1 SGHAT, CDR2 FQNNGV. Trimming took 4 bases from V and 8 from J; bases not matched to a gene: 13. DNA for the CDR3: TGTGCCAGCAGCTCCCGCCTGGACAGGCCAAGGGGCTACACCTTC. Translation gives CASSSRLDRPRGYTF.

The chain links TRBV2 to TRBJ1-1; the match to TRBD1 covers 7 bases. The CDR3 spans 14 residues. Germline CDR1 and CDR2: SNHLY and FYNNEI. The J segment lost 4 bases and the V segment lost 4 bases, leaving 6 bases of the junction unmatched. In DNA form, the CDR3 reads TGTGCCAGCAGTGTTTACAGGGGTCCCACTGAAGCTTTCTTT. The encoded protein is CASSVYRGPTEAFF.

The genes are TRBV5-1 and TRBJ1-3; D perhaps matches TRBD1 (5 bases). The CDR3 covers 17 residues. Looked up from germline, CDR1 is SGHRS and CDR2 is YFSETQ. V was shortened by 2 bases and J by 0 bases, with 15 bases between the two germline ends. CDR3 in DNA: TGCGCCAGCAGCTTAGGGCAGGGTTCGCTCTCTGGAAACACCATATATTTT. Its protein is CASSLGQGSLSGNTIYF.

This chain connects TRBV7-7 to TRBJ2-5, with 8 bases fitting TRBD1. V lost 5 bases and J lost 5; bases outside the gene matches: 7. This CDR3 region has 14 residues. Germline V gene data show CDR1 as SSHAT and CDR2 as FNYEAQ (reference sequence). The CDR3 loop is CASSKTGAGETQYF. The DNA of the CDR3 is TGTGCCAGCAGCAAGACAGGGGCAGGGGAGACCCAGTACTTC. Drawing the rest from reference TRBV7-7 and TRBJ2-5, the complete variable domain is GAGVSQSPRYKVTKRGQDVTLRCDPISSHATLYWYQQALGQGPEFLTYFNYEAQPDKSGLPSDRFSAERPEGSISTLTIQRTEQRDSAMYRCASSKTGAGETQYFGPGTRLLVL.

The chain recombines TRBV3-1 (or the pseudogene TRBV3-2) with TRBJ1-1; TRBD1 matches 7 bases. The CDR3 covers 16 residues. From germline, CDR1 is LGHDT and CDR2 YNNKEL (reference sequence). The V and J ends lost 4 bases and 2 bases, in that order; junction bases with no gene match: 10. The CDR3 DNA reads TGTGCCAGCAGCCCCACCGGGACAGAGATAAACACTGAAGCTTTCTTT. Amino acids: CASSPTGTEINTEAFF.

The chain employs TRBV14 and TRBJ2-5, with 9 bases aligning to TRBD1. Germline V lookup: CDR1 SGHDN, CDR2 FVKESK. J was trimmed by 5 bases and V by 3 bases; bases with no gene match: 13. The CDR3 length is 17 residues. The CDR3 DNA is TGTGCCAGCAGCCACTACTCCGGGACAGGGAGCCCGGAGACCCAGTACTTC. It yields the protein CASSHYSGTGSPETQYF.

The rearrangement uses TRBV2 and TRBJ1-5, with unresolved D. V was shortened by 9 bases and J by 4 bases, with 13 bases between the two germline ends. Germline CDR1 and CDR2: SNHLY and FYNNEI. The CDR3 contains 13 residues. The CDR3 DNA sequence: TGTGCCAGTATGAACCGGGAGAATCAGCCCCAGCATTTT. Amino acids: CASMNRENQPQHF.

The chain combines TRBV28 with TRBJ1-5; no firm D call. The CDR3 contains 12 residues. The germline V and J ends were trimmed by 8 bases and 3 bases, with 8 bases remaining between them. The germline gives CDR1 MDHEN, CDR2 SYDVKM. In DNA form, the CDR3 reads TGTGCCAGCTCGGGAACCAATCAGCCCCAGCATTTT. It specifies CASSGTNQPQHF.

The CDR3 is CASSQPQGRSYEQYF. CDR3 sequence (DNA): TGTGCCAGCAGCCAACCCCAGGGTAGATCCTACGAGCAGTACTTC. This rearrangement joins TRBV3-1 (or the pseudogene TRBV3-2) to TRBJ2-7, with D maybe TRBD1 (5 bases). Germline V lookup: CDR1 LGHDT, CDR2 YNNKEL (reference sequence). Trimming cost V 2 bases and J 1 base, with 12 bases left between them. The CDR3 loop spans 15 amino acids.

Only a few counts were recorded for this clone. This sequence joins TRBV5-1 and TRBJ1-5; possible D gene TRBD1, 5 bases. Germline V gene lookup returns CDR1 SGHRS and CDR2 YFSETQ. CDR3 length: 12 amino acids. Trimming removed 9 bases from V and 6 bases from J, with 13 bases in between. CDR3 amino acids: CATSGFPQPQHF. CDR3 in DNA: TGCGCCACATCAGGGTTCCCTCAGCCCCAGCATTTT. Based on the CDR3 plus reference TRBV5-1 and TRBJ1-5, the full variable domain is KAGVTQTPRYLIKTRGQQVTLSCSPISGHRSVSWYQQTPGQGLQFLFEYFSETQRNKGNFPGRFSGRQFSNSRSEMNVSTLELGDSALYLCATSGFPQPQHFGDGTRLSIL.